This TCR beta chain was identified during a study of PD-L1 blockade in urothelial cancer (dated by TCRdb to between 2016 and 2019). About the study as a whole: Therapy was started in the mid-2010s for all patients, and atezolizumab 1,200 mg was administered intravenously every 3 weeks. In the same patients, pretreatment tumors underwent whole exome sequencing and RNA sequencing in addition to TCR sequencing. Blood samples were analyzed 3 weeks after the start of treatment (second dose) and 6 weeks after the start of treatment. Durable clinical benefit was defined as a progression-free survival longer than 6 months, and TCR features were additionally tested against progression-free survival and overall survival. Patients had an ECOG performance status of 0 or 1 and had received between 0 and 3 prior chemotherapy regimens. Pretreatment blood TCR-seq was available for around 29 patients, at least one posttreatment blood collection was obtained for 24 patients, and tumor TCR-seq was available for 24 patients. About 90% of the 29 patients were males with bladder-origin urothelial cancer, and about 65% of the roughly 29 reported a prior smoking history. The study was an exploratory multi-omic analysis of somatic, immune and clinical correlates of response to PD-L1 blockade with atezolizumab in urothelial cancer. Durable clinical benefit was achieved by nine patients but not by the remaining 20. Pretreatment tumor samples, along with matched peripheral blood serially collected before and after atezolizumab treatment, were subjected to TCR sequencing. Blood samples yielded a median of around 150,000 T cells and around 83,000 unique TCRs, with median clonality around 0.084. Overall study results and their limits: Because of the small sample size (n of about 29) and the many exploratory analyses performed, the results are intended to be regarded as hypothesis-generating. Improved progression-free and overall survival was associated with having pretreatment peripheral blood TCR clonality below the median. Patients with durable benefit showed greater expansion of tumor-associated TCR clones in peripheral blood 3 weeks after starting treatment (n of about 22, p = 0.022).

On this clone: No cognate antigen has been identified for it. Base qualities are not provided; no much larger clone lies one nucleotide away.

To estimate absolute template abundance from read counts, synthetic TCR analog templates were spiked into each PCR. TCRbeta CDR3 regions were amplified from genomic DNA with bias-controlled V and J gene primers using the immunoSEQ assay. Sequencing of rearranged TCRbeta segments was performed at approximately 20X coverage. The original pipeline was this. Clustering was used to correct sequencing errors, and CDR3s were annotated against IMGT so that V, D and J genes could be assigned. Downstream analyses used only productive TCRbeta rearrangements and left out out-of-frame or stop-codon sequences. Clonality was calculated as one minus the Shannon entropy normalized by the log of the number of unique productive sequences. Clones differing between time points or between blood and tumor were identified by Fisher's exact test with Benjamini-Hochberg correction at adjusted p below 0.01. TCRdb mirrors the immuneACCESS table, restricted to in-frame sequences. Some clones are absent from its copies; in checked studies, under half trace to an unresolved V gene, and the reason for the others is unknown. D and trimming come from the DNA, and the V and J calls and clone size come from that table. This sample is represented by tens of thousands of clones; approximately 90% of them were singletons. The top ten constitute approximately 6% of the sample.

The cohort comprised fewer than 35 patients with locally advanced or metastatic urothelial carcinoma treated at Memorial Sloan Kettering on a trial protocol. Peripheral blood mononuclear cells were collected pretreatment and during treatment, at between 1 and 8 total time points per patient. The Qiagen DNeasy Blood extraction kit was used to purify genomic DNA from total PBMCs and tumor samples. PBMCs were collected pretreatment and during treatment and were isolated and stored as previously described. As encoded in the germline V gene (reference sequence), CDR1 is MNHNY while CDR2 is SVGAGI. Reading from cysteine to phenylalanine, the CDR3 counts 16 amino acids. CDR3 DNA only is kept here, 48 bases in frame from base 1. V lost 5 bases and J lost 9 bases, and the count of bases not matched to a germline gene is 14.

The chain employs TRBV6-6 and TRBJ2-2, with 8 bases in between that match TRBD1. This sequence was found in a woman between 70 and 85 years old with urothelial cancer. The sequencing here drew on PBMCs, taken around atezolizumab (anti-PD-L1) treatment. The CDR3 region: CASSPTGERGTRELFF. The nucleotides read TGTGCCAGCAGTCCGACAGGGGAAAGAGGGACCCGGGAGCTGTTTTTT.